A selection of T cell receptor beta chains follows, all from one sample in a study of cytomegalovirus exposure and HLA in healthy donors. Clones were sequenced by immunoSEQ multiplex PCR, and TCRdb holds only the in-frame ones, with some missing. The repertoire includes about 35,000 clones, more than 65% of them detected once, and 3.5% to 4% sits in the top ten. Sequences were obtained from PBMCs. The source is a woman aged 18-29 years in good health and CMV-seronegative. Each CDR3 is given with its conserved first and last residue. The D gene is left open where the match is weak. Size tells how often a clone was seen (once, few, many) or the class of an expanded clone, and some rows leave it out.

>-|TRBJ1-3|TRBV5-6|TRBD1
CASSLGQGAHTIYF
TGTGCCAGCAGCTTGGGACAGGGGGCACACACCATATATTTT
>-|TRBJ2-7|TRBV29-1|TRBD2
CSVLLSGIILYEQYF
TGCAGCGTTCTCCTGAGCGGGATAATTCTGTACGAGCAGTACTTC
>-|TRBJ1-6|TRBV28|TRBD1
CASTSLFAGQGQSPLHF
TGTGCCAGCACCTCTCTCTTTGCGGGACAGGGACAGTCACCCCTCCACTTT
>-|TRBJ2-1|TRBV7-5|-
CASSSDYRNEQFF
TGTGCCAGCAGCTCGGACTATCGCAATGAGCAGTTCTTC
>once|TRBJ2-5|TRBV7-2|-
CASSFSLETQYF
TGTGCCAGCAGCTTTAGTTTGGAGACCCAGTACTTC
>-|TRBJ2-5|TRBV19|-
CATQMTGAGETQYF
TGTGCCACCCAGATGACAGGCGCGGGAGAGACCCAGTACTTC
>-|TRBJ1-1|TRBV28|TRBD1
CASRKLPGQGVREAFF
TGTGCCAGCAGAAAGCTTCCGGGACAGGGCGTCCGTGAAGCTTTCTTT
>once|TRBJ1-2|TRBV6-5|TRBD1
CASTPGQGHAGYTF
TGTGCCAGCACTCCGGGACAGGGTCACGCTGGCTACACCTTC
>-|TRBJ2-1|TRBV7-3|TRBD2
CASSSGLAGSGDEQFF
TGTGCCAGCAGCTCCGGACTAGCGGGTAGCGGGGATGAGCAGTTCTTC
>-|TRBJ1-4|TRBV6-5|-
CASSLNSGEKLFF
TGTGCCAGCAGTCTCAACAGTGGCGAAAAACTGTTTTTT
>-|TRBJ2-2|TRBV7-9|TRBD1
CASSPGQGSTGELFF
TGTGCCAGCAGCCCGGGACAGGGGAGCACCGGGGAGCTGTTTTTT
>-|TRBJ2-6|TRBV5-1|-
CASSLDSPGWANVLTF
TGCGCCAGCAGCTTGGACAGTCCTGGGTGGGCCAACGTCCTGACTTTC
>-|TRBJ2-2|TRBV7-3|TRBD2
CASSPGGTGELFF
TGTGCCAGCAGCCCGGGGGGCACCGGGGAGCTGTTTTTT
>-|TRBJ2-3|TRBV7-2|-
CASSSYTDTQYF
TGTGCCAGCAGCTCGTACACAGATACGCAGTATTTT
>-|TRBJ1-2|TRBV11-3|TRBD1
CASSLEDRGRNNNYGYTF
TGTGCCAGCAGCTTAGAGGACAGGGGGCGCAACAATAACTATGGCTACACCTTC
>-|TRBJ2-7|TRBV12-5|-
CASGLGGISYEQYF
TGTGCTAGTGGTTTAGGAGGTATCTCCTACGAGCAGTACTTC
>-|TRBJ2-1|TRBV5-6|TRBD2
CASISGTSGYNEQFF
TGTGCCAGCATTTCCGGGACTAGCGGGTACAATGAGCAGTTCTTC
>-|TRBJ1-5|TRBV15|-
CATSTLNQPQHF
TGTGCCACCAGCACCCTCAATCAGCCCCAGCATTTT
>-|TRBJ2-7|TRBV28|TRBD2
CASSSAGGPHEQYF
TGTGCCAGCAGTTCAGCGGGAGGGCCCCACGAGCAGTACTTC
>-|TRBJ2-1|TRBV27|TRBD2
CASSLGGSSSYNEQFF
TGTGCCAGCAGTTTAGGCGGGAGTAGCTCCTACAATGAGCAGTTCTTC
>-|TRBJ2-1|TRBV28|TRBD2
CASSETSGALNEQFF
TGTGCCAGCAGTGAGACTAGCGGAGCGCTCAATGAGCAGTTCTTC
>-|TRBJ2-1|TRBV7-9|-
CASSSGTPYNEQFF
TGCGCCAGCAGCAGCGGGACACCTTACAATGAGCAGTTCTTC
>-|TRBJ2-7|TRBV5-1|TRBD1
CASSLERQGYEQYF
TGCGCCAGCAGCTTGGAGAGACAGGGCTACGAGCAGTACTTC
>-|TRBJ2-1|TRBV5-1|TRBD2
CASSLSGGYNEQFF
TGCGCCAGCAGCTTGTCGGGGGGATACAATGAGCAGTTCTTC
>-|TRBJ2-7|TRBV5-4|TRBD2
CASSLALAGGMEQYF
TGTGCCAGCAGCTTGGCACTAGCGGGGGGGATGGAGCAGTACTTC
>-|TRBJ2-5|TRBV6-1|-
CASSFTGEETQYF
TGTGCCAGCAGCTTCACGGGGGAAGAGACCCAGTACTTC
>-|TRBJ2-7|TRBV5-4|-
CASSSGQAYAYEQYF
TGTGCCAGCAGCTCCGGACAAGCCTACGCCTACGAGCAGTACTTC
>once|TRBJ2-1|TRBV5-1|TRBD1
CASSSTGTSYNEQFF
TGCGCCAGCAGCTCGACAGGGACCTCCTACAATGAGCAGTTCTTC
>-|TRBJ2-7|TRBV7-9|-
CASSLGQRYEQYF
TGTGCCAGCAGCTTAGGACAGAGATACGAGCAGTACTTC
>-|TRBJ2-1|TRBV28|-
CASTSHGGHEQFF
TGTGCCAGCACCTCCCACGGGGGTCATGAGCAGTTCTTC
>-|TRBJ2-1|TRBV2|TRBD2
CASSESWVYGRPYNEQFF
TGTGCCAGCAGTGAGAGCTGGGTGTACGGGAGGCCCTACAATGAGCAGTTCTTC
>-|TRBJ2-5|TRBV18|TRBD2
CASSQGLAGFQETQYF
TGTGCCAGCTCGCAGGGACTAGCGGGTTTCCAAGAGACCCAGTACTTC
>once|TRBJ2-2|TRBV2|TRBD1
CASRVTGGAIGELFF
TGTGCCAGCAGGGTGACAGGGGGCGCAATCGGGGAGCTGTTTTTT
>-|TRBJ2-5|TRBV2|-
CASSEARTKQETQYF
TGTGCCAGCAGTGAAGCGAGGACTAAACAAGAGACCCAGTACTTC
>-|TRBJ1-3|TRBV9|TRBD1
CASGTVNSGNTIYF
TGTGCCAGCGGGACAGTGAACTCTGGAAACACCATATATTTT
>-|TRBJ2-3|TRBV2|-
CASSGRRSDTQYF
TGTGCCAGCAGTGGGCGGCGGTCAGATACGCAGTATTTT
>few|TRBJ1-3|TRBV6-6|-
CASILLDSSGNTIYF
TGTGCCAGCATCCTTTTAGACAGCTCTGGAAACACCATATATTTT
>-|TRBJ2-3|TRBV27|TRBD2
CASSLETSGGADTQYF
TGTGCCAGCAGTCTTGAGACTAGCGGGGGCGCAGATACGCAGTATTTT
>-|TRBJ2-1|TRBV27|TRBD2
CASRLLAGAYNEQFF
TGTGCCAGCAGGCTGCTAGCGGGAGCCTACAATGAGCAGTTCTTC
>-|TRBJ1-2|TRBV11-2|TRBD1
CASSHGQGIDGYTF
TGTGCCAGCAGCCATGGACAGGGGATCGATGGCTACACCTTC
>-|TRBJ1-4|TRBV4-3|TRBD1
CASSQGDRDNEKLFF
TGCGCCAGCAGCCAGGGTGACAGGGACAATGAAAAACTGTTTTTT
>-|TRBJ1-1|TRBV6-6|TRBD1
CASSFGTGGVNTEAFF
TGTGCCAGCAGTTTCGGGACAGGAGGGGTGAACACTGAAGCTTTCTTT
>-|TRBJ1-5|TRBV19|-
CASNGFQGSNQPQNF
TGTGCCAGTAATGGGTTCCAGGGGAGCAATCAGCCCCAGAATTTT